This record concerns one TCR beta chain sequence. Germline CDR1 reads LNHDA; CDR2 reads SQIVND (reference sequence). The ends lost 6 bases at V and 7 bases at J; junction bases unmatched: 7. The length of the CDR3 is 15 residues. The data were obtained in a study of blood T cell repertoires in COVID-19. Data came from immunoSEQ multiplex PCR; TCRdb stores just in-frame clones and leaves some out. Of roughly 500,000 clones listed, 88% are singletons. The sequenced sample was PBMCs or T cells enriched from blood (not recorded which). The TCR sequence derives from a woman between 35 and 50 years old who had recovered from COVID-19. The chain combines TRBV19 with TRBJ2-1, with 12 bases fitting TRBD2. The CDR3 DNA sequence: TGTGCCAGTAGACAGACTAGCGGGAGAATGAATGAGCAGTTCTTC. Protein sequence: CASRQTSGRMNEQFF.